What follows are 9 T cell receptor beta chains derived from one specimen sequenced in a study of T cell responses to AZD1222 COVID-19 vaccine. Assay: immunoSEQ multiplex PCR; the TCRdb copy retains only in-frame clones and omits some. Among under 200,000 clones, about 90% were seen once, and the ten largest hold 1.3%. The input for sequencing was peripheral blood, taken 28 days after the second AZD1222 dose. These receptor sequences come from an adult who received the AZD1222 COVID-19 vaccine.

The chain joins TRBV7-9 to TRBJ1-6, with TRBD1 matching 7 bases. Germline CDR1 and CDR2: SEHNR and FQNEAQ (reference sequence). The CDR3 is made up of 15 amino acids. The V gene end was trimmed by 5 bases and the J gene end by 7 bases; junction bases not matched to a gene: 8. CDR3 in amino acids: CASSLGTVVNSPLHF. The CDR3 DNA reads TGTGCCAGCAGCCTCGGGACAGTAGTCAATTCACCCCTCCACTTT.

The chain is built from TRBV6-6 and TRBJ1-4; 7 bases align to TRBD1. Germline CDR1 is MNHNY and CDR2 is SVGAGI (reference sequence). J lost 5 bases, V lost 4 bases, and 7 bases had no gene match. CDR3 length: 15 residues. The CDR3 nucleotides are TGTGCCAGCAGTTTACAGGGACAGCCGAATGAAAAACTGTTTTTT. Translated, it gives CASSLQGQPNEKLFF.

V and J are TRBV7-9 and TRBJ1-4; D is ambiguous. Germline values: CDR1 SEHNR, CDR2 FQNEAQ (reference sequence). There are 16 residues in the CDR3. V lost 4 bases to trimming and J lost 3 bases, with 15 bases between them. CDR3 sequence (DNA): TGTGCCAGCAGCTGGCGCGGGGTGGTGGCTAATGAAAAACTGTTTTTT. Protein: CASSWRGVVANEKLFF. Full variable domain (rest looked up from reference TRBV7-9 and TRBJ1-4): DTGVSQNPRHKITKRGQNVTFRCDPISEHNRLYWYRQTLGQGPEFLTYFQNEAQLEKSRLLSDRFSAERPKGSFSTLEIQRTEQGDSAMYLCASSWRGVVANEKLFFGSGTQLSVL.

This chain uses TRBV2 with TRBJ1-2, with TRBD1 matching 8 bases. From germline, CDR1 is SNHLY and CDR2 FYNNEI. The CDR3 loop spans 13 amino acids. The V gene end was trimmed by 5 bases and the J gene end by 7 bases; junction bases not matched to a gene: 6. CDR3 nucleotide sequence: TGTGCCAGCAGTAGACAGGGGTTGGCTGGCTACACCTTC. Residues: CASSRQGLAGYTF.

On this clone itself: This sample includes further DNA sequences coding for the same CDR3. The chain carries TRBV5-1 and TRBJ1-3; D gene uncertain. The germline V gene has CDR1 SGHRS and CDR2 YFSETQ. This CDR3 has 15 residues. V was pared by 0 bases and J by 0 bases, with 7 bases between. In DNA form, the CDR3 reads TGCGCCAGCAGCTTGGACGGGAGCTCTGGAAACACCATATATTTT. As protein: CASSLDGSSGNTIYF.

The V call is TRBV6-2 or TRBV6-3, the J call TRBJ2-7, with a weak D call TRBD2 (5 bases). Germline V lookup: CDR1 MNHEY, CDR2 SVGEGT. Trimming took off 5 bases at V and 1 base at J, with 15 bases between the two ends. CDR3 length: 15 residues. This CDR3 is CASSPGLYKSYEQYF. CDR3 nucleotides: TGTGCCAGCAGTCCCGGACTGTATAAATCCTACGAGCAGTACTTC.

This rearrangement joins TRBV6-5 to TRBJ2-6; D is perhaps TRBD2 (6 bases). Deletions cut 4 bases from V and 2 bases from J, with 12 bases between. This CDR3 has 16 residues. The V gene's germline CDR1 is MNHEY and CDR2 SVGAGI. Written as DNA, the CDR3 is TGTGCCAGCAGTTCACCGGGGGAGGCTGGGGCCAACGTCCTGACTTTC. Amino acid sequence: CASSSPGEAGANVLTF.

V is TRBV27 and J is TRBJ2-1; no definite D call. The CDR3 runs to 12 residues. Germline V gene lookup returns CDR1 MNHEY and CDR2 SMNVEV (reference sequence). V was cut by 3 bases and J by 3 bases, with 3 bases left in between. The CDR3 protein is CASSFNYNEQFF. Written as DNA, the CDR3 is TGTGCCAGCAGTTTCAACTACAATGAGCAGTTCTTC.

V and J are TRBV5-6 and TRBJ2-1; D is perhaps TRBD2 (5 bases). V shed 6 bases and J shed 10 bases, with 20 bases lying between them. The CDR3 is 14 residues long. Per germline, CDR1 SGHDT and CDR2 YYEEEE. The CDR3: CASTPEDGTGEQFF. The DNA for the CDR3 is TGTGCCAGCACCCCCGAGGACGGAACGGGGGAGCAGTTCTTC.